Below are 9 T cell receptor beta chains sequenced from a single sample in a study of cytomegalovirus exposure and HLA in healthy donors. Primers included in the PCR were 60 Vbeta and 13 Jbeta primers. The data were produced by immunoSEQ multiplex PCR, yet TCRdb's version contains in-frame clones alone and is incomplete. The repertoire consists of approximately 150,000 clones, with 80% occurring once and the leading ten covering about 1.3%. Sequencing used PBMCs. The receptors derive from a young man in good health and CMV-seronegative.

This clone was observed a single time. V is TRBV6-6 and J is TRBJ2-5, with a tentative D call TRBD1 (5 bases). Between the trimmed V and J ends, which lost 0 bases and 0 bases, there was a span of 8 bases. There are 15 residues in the CDR3. The germline gives CDR1 MNHNY, CDR2 SVGAGI (reference sequence). CDR3 protein: CASSYSPGHQETQYF. For the CDR3, the DNA is TGTGCCAGCAGTTACTCCCCAGGGCACCAAGAGACCCAGTACTTC.

This clone occurred once. The chain combines TRBV5-1 with TRBJ1-2; 10 nucleotides agree with TRBD1. This CDR3 contains 13 residues. The junction had 5 bases not matched to a gene; V was cut back by 4 bases and J by 8 bases. Per the germline V gene, CDR1 is SGHRS and CDR2 is YFSETQ. Here the CDR3 DNA reads TGCGCCAGCAGCCTAGGGACAGGGGAAGGCTACACCTTC. It encodes CASSLGTGEGYTF.

J is TRBJ1-1 and V is TRBV7-3; TRBD1 agrees at 7 bases. After removal of 6 bases from V and 3 bases from J, the junction contained 4 bases not matched to a gene. Germline-derived CDR1 and CDR2 are SGHTA and FQGTGA. The CDR3 runs 13 residues. Written as DNA, the CDR3 is TGTGCCAGCAGTGGTGACAGGGACACTGAAGCTTTCTTT. It translates to CASSGDRDTEAFF.

The CDR3 loop is CASSSSTTVLTF. CDR3 DNA sequence: TGTGCCAGCAGCTCTAGTACGACCGTCCTGACTTTC. This chain joins TRBV7-3 and TRBJ2-6; D is unclear. Germline-derived CDR1 and CDR2 are SGHTA and FQGTGA. Trimming took off 4 bases at V and 12 bases at J, with 10 bases between the two ends. CDR3 size: 12 residues.

In this sample, this clone turned up a few times. DNA for the CDR3: TGTGCCAGCAGCGTAGGGGACTTGTACTACGAGCAGTACTTC. Protein sequence: CASSVGDLYYEQYF. The chain uses TRBV9 and TRBJ2-7, with a possible D match to TRBD2 (6 bases). Germline V CDR1 and CDR2: SGDLS, YYNGEE. The CDR3 contains 14 residues. V was shortened by 0 bases and J by 3 bases, with 10 bases between the two germline ends.

The chain couples TRBV2 to TRBJ2-7; D not certain. The CDR3 spans 12 residues. V was cut by 6 bases and J by 3 bases, with 9 bases left in between. Germline loops: CDR1 SNHLY, CDR2 FYNNEI. DNA for the CDR3: TGTGCCAGCAGGAAGCTCCTCTACGAGCAGTACTTC. Protein sequence: CASRKLLYEQYF.

This rearrangement joins TRBV5-1 to TRBJ2-7, with D maybe TRBD2 (7 bases). Germline V lookup: CDR1 SGHRS, CDR2 YFSETQ. CDR3 size: 15 residues. Trimming shortened V by 2 bases and J by 3 bases, and 15 bases separated the two germline ends. The CDR3 bases are TGCGCCAGCAGCTTTGACCCTAGGGGGGGCTACGAGCAGTACTTC. This sequence encodes CASSFDPRGGYEQYF.

The chain joins TRBV7-2 to TRBJ1-1; possible D gene TRBD1, 6 bases. V shed 3 bases and J shed 0 bases, with 8 bases lying between them. Germline values: CDR1 SGHTA, CDR2 FQGNSA. The CDR3 extends over 14 amino acids. The CDR3 sequence is CASSLGAMNTEAFF. DNA of the CDR3: TGTGCCAGCAGCTTGGGGGCCATGAACACTGAAGCTTTCTTT.

CDR3 coding DNA: TGTGCCAGCAGCTCCCTCTCTAGCGGGGGTTACGAGCAGTACTTC. Translated: CASSSLSSGGYEQYF. This rearrangement joins TRBV7-8 to TRBJ2-7, with 10 bases aligning to TRBD2. In germline, CDR1 is SGHVS, CDR2 FQNEAQ. The CDR3 spans 15 residues. V was pared by 4 bases and J by 4 bases, with 7 bases of the junction left unmatched. Variable domain in full (rest from reference TRBV7-8 and TRBJ2-7): GAGVSQSPRYKVAKRGQDVALRCDPISGHVSLFWYQQALGQGPEFLTYFQNEAQLDKSGLPSDRFFAERPEGSVSTLKIQRTQQEDSAVYLCASSSLSSGGYEQYFGPGTRLTVT.